The entry that follows covers one T cell receptor beta chain sequence. Its antigen is unknown. This CDR3 comprises 17 residues. Trimming shortened V by 3 bases and J by 6 bases, and 22 bases separated the two germline ends. The data derive from a study of CD8 T cells in Susac syndrome. TCR beta from blood CD8+ and CD4+ T cells was sequenced. The authors reverse transcribed roughly 0.5 to 1 ug RNA with random hexamers. TCRdb processed the immunoSEQ multiplex PCR reads anew with MiXCR; each CDR3 protein has one entry. Among some 70,000 distinct CDR3 sequences, around 95% were seen once, and the ten largest hold 0.56%. Findings and caveats of the study: The study conceded that relatively few individuals underwent its TCR sequencing and HLA analysis.

Sample: CD8+ T cells from PBMCs. The gene calls are TRBV12-3 or TRBV12-4 and TRBJ2-3; the D call may be TRBD1 or TRBD2 (5 bases each). This clonotype originated in a human donor with multiple sclerosis. The CDR3: CASSFRPAEGWKDTQYF. CDR3 in DNA: TGTGCCAGCAGTTTCAGACCGGCCGAGGGGTGGAAGGATACGCAGTATTTT.